Listed here is a single T cell receptor beta chain. The specificity of this receptor is unknown. Base qualities are not at hand, and no much larger clone is one base apart. At the junction V is shortened by 2 bases and J by 4 bases, with 11 bases in between. The CDR3 spans 13 residues, from the cysteine through the phenylalanine. This entry keeps only the CDR3 DNA: 39 bases, framed from base 1. As encoded in the germline V gene, CDR1 is SQVTM while CDR2 is ANQGSEA. TCR beta CDR3 regions were amplified from RNA transcripts. The first round of RT-PCR for the TCR CDR3 was performed with the HTBI primer set and the Qiagen OneStep RT-PCR kit. The libraries were constructed in a second round of multiplex PCR and then size-selected and purified. Libraries were sequenced paired-end with 100 bp reads on an Illumina HiSeq2000. Concerning the study's data processing: SOAPnuke was used to process the raw data, throwing out any read that contained adapters or uncalled bases, had a mean Phred below 15, or lacked an exact constant-primer or identifier match. High-quality paired reads were merged with COPE v1.2.5, and unique nucleotide sequences were defined as clonotypes. Clonotypes were aligned to IMGT TRBV, TRBD and TRBJ reference segments using MiTCR v1.1. The analysis included only V-J combinations with a frequency above 0.0001, which together covered approximately 99% of the repertoires. A TCS score was defined as the ratio of F50 (clonal expansion) to E x V (chaos), with BLOSUM62-based TCRdist applied between CDR3 peptides within each V-J. Welch's t-statistics and random forest reduced 514 V-J features to some 14, which were used in a naive Bayes classifier (R e1071). TCRdb cleaned the public reads at Q25 with fastp, built clones with MiXCR and kept in-frame beta chains. Rows are combined by CDR3 protein, so each entry shows the most common genes and DNA. The authors' filters were not applied to this entry. In all, the sample holds 450,000 to 500,000 distinct CDR3 sequences, and approximately 22% of those were seen once. The top ten clonotypes cover under 55% of the sample.

These data belong to a study of T cells in Graves' hyperthyroidism and ophthalmopathy (dated by TCRdb to the late 2010s). Background for the entire study: Peripheral blood samples were taken at the time of initial diagnosis, prior to any treatment. To identify distinguishing TCR V-J signatures, a discovery cohort of 100 patients was used, comprising 40 to 45 with Graves' ophthalmopathy and around 60 with stable Graves' hyperthyroidism. Prospective prediction of ophthalmopathy was tested in an independent validation cohort of fewer than 20 hyperthyroidism patients and some 17 patients who later progressed to ophthalmopathy. For training and testing, the 100 or so patients in the discovery cohort were randomly divided in a 7:3 ratio. In about 6 Graves' hyperthyroidism patients, the study also compared T-cell repertoires from thyroid tissue with T-cell repertoires from blood. Once sampling was done, hyperthyroidism patients were given methimazole at a starting dose of 30 mg daily, whereas ophthalmopathy patients were given high-dose intravenous methylprednisolone. According to the paper, TCR Vbeta CDR3 sequencing was carried out on 135 peripheral blood samples, which came from 40 to 45 ophthalmopathy, approximately 78 hyperthyroidism and some 17 progressor patients. Beyond this particular receptor, the publication reports: In validation, the model predicted progression to ophthalmopathy with 55% to 71% sensitivity and 72% to 75% specificity, a median of approximately 6.7 months before onset. Ophthalmopathy was separated from stable hyperthyroidism by a 13 V-J signature model, with roughly 88% sensitivity and 81% to 83% specificity obtained in cross-validation and 80%/75% obtained in testing. Most expanded thyroid clonotypes (frequency above 0.001) were also detected in blood, a finding suggesting that blood repertoires may reflect thyroid immune responses. Sample size was not statistically predetermined, and investigators were not blinded to group allocation.

Ophthalmopathy patients had moderately to severely active disease, Clinical Activity Score of at least 3, NOSPECS grade of at least 4, and duration under 3 months. Any patient with an uncontrolled infection, another autoimmune disease, pregnancy or lactation was excluded. Clinical symptoms, serum thyroxine and TRAb, thyroid ultrasound, and orbital computed tomography formed the basis for the diagnoses. PBMCs were isolated from 10 ml of fresh peripheral blood by Ficoll-Paque density gradient centrifugation. Total RNA was extracted using Trizol reagent, and RNA quality was assessed on an Agilent 2100 Bioanalyzer.

Sequencing input: blood. The source of this sequence is a woman aged 70-85 years with Graves' ophthalmopathy. This receptor chain uses TRBV29-1 and TRBJ1-1; the D gene is perhaps TRBD1, on 5 matching bases. The bases read TGCAGCGTTGAACGGACGGGGCGCACTGAAGCTTTCTTT. This gives the protein CSVERTGRTEAFF.